The following is a T cell receptor (beta chain) sequence with its context. Antigen: not known. The data stem from a study of vaccination and CD4 T cells after COVID-19. On the study more broadly: Nasal swab PCR had shown SARS-CoV-2 positivity in the convalescent patients (under ten mild cases, one severe case). Researchers treated cells with overlapping spike peptides taken from SARS-CoV-2, HCoV-NL63, HCoV-OC43 and HCoV-229E.

Treatment here: 10-day PBMC culture with coronavirus spike peptide pools or control peptides (ViraFEST assay). The V and J ends lost 2 bases and 0 bases respectively, with 17 bases between them. The CDR3 covers 18 residues. In germline, CDR1 is MNHEY, CDR2 SVGEGT. Oncomine TCR Beta short-read sequencing was applied to DNA from cultured CD4+ T cells. In this case, cultured CD4+ T cells provided the extracted genomic DNA. TCRdb redid the calling of the PCR reads with MiXCR, one entry per CDR3 protein. The sample holds about 15,000 distinct CDR3 sequences; over 60% are singletons and the top ten take roughly 17%.

Sequenced input: CD4+ T cells from blood, cultured in vitro. The TCR sequence derives from a human donor who had recovered from COVID-19. The rearrangement links TRBV6-2 or TRBV6-3 to TRBJ1-5; possible D gene TRBD1, 6 bases. This chain's CDR3 is CASSYAGAGGYSNQPQHF. CDR3 DNA sequence: TGTGCCAGCAGTTACGCAGGGGCGGGTGGGTATAGCAATCAGCCCCAGCATTTT.